These 25 T cell receptor beta chains were sequenced from one sample in a study of cytomegalovirus exposure and HLA in healthy donors. It was with 60 Vbeta and 13 Jbeta primers that the PCR ran. The repertoire was sequenced with immunoSEQ multiplex PCR; TCRdb's copy has only in-frame clones and lacks some. The sample totals almost 45,000 clones. The material sequenced was PBMCs. The receptors come from a male donor in good health and CMV-seronegative.

The J gene is TRBJ2-3, the V gene TRBV4-1, with unresolved D. Germline CDR1 MGHRA, CDR2 YSYEKL. V gave up 0 bases and J gave up 1 base, with 8 bases separating them. CDR3 length: 15 residues. The CDR3 DNA is TGCGCCAGCAGCCAAGAGGGCCAGGGCACAGATACGCAGTATTTT. Translation: CASSQEGQGTDTQYF.

V gene TRBV29-1 combines with J gene TRBJ2-7; D is uncertain. V was pared by 3 bases and J by 0 bases, with 12 bases between. CDR1 and CDR2 from the germline V gene are SQVTM and ANQGSEA. CDR3 size: 14 residues. The CDR3, as DNA: TGCAGCGTTGAGGGCAGACCTCCCTCCTACGAGCAGTACTTC. Residues: CSVEGRPPSYEQYF.

The gene calls are TRBV7-2 and TRBJ2-1; no reliable D call. Germline V lookup: CDR1 SGHTA, CDR2 FQGNSA. The CDR3 spans 13 residues. Deletions cut 2 bases from V and 7 bases from J, with 9 bases between. In nucleotides, the CDR3 is TGTGCCAGCAGCTTATCCCTAGAGAATGAGCAGTTCTTC. Protein product: CASSLSLENEQFF.

As concerns this clone: A junction end diverges from the germline sequence, so it may reflect a read error. The chain uses TRBV18 and TRBJ1-1, with D uncertain. The CDR3 is made up of 13 amino acids. Germline-derived CDR1 and CDR2 are KGHSH and LQKENI. The CDR3 reads CASSPMRDESRIF. The CDR3 DNA follows: TGTGCCAGCTCACCAATGAGAGATGAATCGCGTATCTTT.

The chain couples TRBV5-1 to TRBJ2-6; D might be TRBD1 (6 bases). V was trimmed by 0 bases and J by 2 bases, leaving 9 bases between them. This CDR3 is 16 amino acids long. Germline V gene data show CDR1 as SGHRS and CDR2 as YFSETQ. CDR3 region: CASSLAGVAGANVLTF. The CDR3, as DNA: TGCGCCAGCAGCTTGGCAGGGGTGGCTGGGGCCAACGTCCTGACTTTC.

V is TRBV9 and J is TRBJ2-1, with TRBD1 matching over 8 bases. V gave up 2 bases and J gave up 5 bases; unmatched junction bases: 3. Germline lookup yields CDR1 SGDLS and CDR2 YYNGEE. The CDR3 has 14 residues. CDR3 in amino acids: CASSVTTGDNEQFF. Here the CDR3 DNA reads TGTGCCAGCAGCGTCACGACAGGGGACAATGAGCAGTTCTTC.

V usage is TRBV14 and J usage is TRBJ2-3; 7 bases fit TRBD2. J lost 7 bases, V lost 0 bases, and 7 bases had no gene match. Germline V lookup: CDR1 SGHDN, CDR2 FVKESK. The CDR3 extends over 15 amino acids. The CDR3 is CASSQERGSQHTQYF. CDR3 nucleotide sequence: TGTGCCAGCAGCCAAGAACGCGGGAGTCAACATACGCAGTATTTT.

The chain employs TRBV7-9 and TRBJ2-1; D uncertain. The CDR3 is 13 residues long. Per the germline V gene, CDR1 is SEHNR and CDR2 is FQNEAQ (reference sequence). V shed 0 bases and J shed 7 bases, with 7 bases lying between them. The CDR3 DNA sequence: TGTGCCAGCAGCTTAGCAACCGGGAATGAGCAGTTCTTC. This gives the protein CASSLATGNEQFF.

A note on this clone: Other DNA sequences in this sample translate to the same CDR3. This sequence joins TRBV5-4 and TRBJ2-1, with D perhaps TRBD2 (6 bases). V was pared by 0 bases and J by 8 bases, with 9 bases between. The CDR3 has 13 residues. The germline gives CDR1 SGHNT, CDR2 YYREEE (reference sequence). CDR3 region: CASSLDTGDEQFF. DNA for the CDR3: TGTGCCAGCAGCTTGGATACGGGGGATGAGCAGTTCTTC.

The rearrangement links TRBV7-3 to TRBJ2-1; TRBD1 might be the D (6 bases). This CDR3 region has 16 residues. Germline V lookup: CDR1 SGHTA, CDR2 FQGTGA. V lost 5 bases, J lost 5 bases, and 19 bases lay in between. The CDR3 nucleotides read TGTGCCAGCAGCCCTCTGGGGGCTCCCCTAGACAATGAGCAGTTCTTC. This encodes CASSPLGAPLDNEQFF.

This rearrangement joins TRBV4-1 to TRBJ2-2, with 11 positions matching TRBD2. The CDR3 contains 18 residues. Germline V gene data show CDR1 as MGHRA and CDR2 as YSYEKL. J gave up 5 bases and V 2 bases, and 10 bases lay outside the gene matches. The CDR3, as DNA: TGCGCCAGCAGCCAACGAACCGATAGCGGGAGGGCGACCGGGGAGCTGTTTTTT. It codes for CASSQRTDSGRATGELFF.

The chain links TRBV10-3 to TRBJ2-5, with 7 bases aligning to TRBD2. The CDR3 is 16 amino acids. Looked up from germline, CDR1 is ENHRY and CDR2 is SYGVKD. Trimming removed 6 bases from V and 7 bases from J; junction bases left unmatched: 17. The CDR3 reads CAISDPVGGSDGTQYF. The CDR3 DNA reads as TGTGCCATCAGCGACCCCGTTGGCGGGAGTGATGGGACCCAGTACTTC.

This sequence joins TRBV2 and TRBJ2-4; 10 positions agree with TRBD2. From germline, CDR1 is SNHLY and CDR2 FYNNEI. This CDR3 region has 16 residues. V lost 7 bases, J lost 6 bases, and 12 bases stayed unmatched. The CDR3: CASTGAGGGAGNIQYF. For the CDR3, the DNA is TGTGCCAGCACAGGAGCGGGAGGGGGGGCCGGAAACATTCAGTACTTC. Using reference TRBV2 and TRBJ2-4 for the parts outside the CDR3, the full variable domain is EPEVTQTPSHQVTQMGQEVILRCVPISNHLYFYWYRQILGQKVEFLVSFYNNEISEKSEIFDDQFSVERPDGSNFTLKIRSTKLEDSAMYFCASTGAGGGAGNIQYFGAGTRLSVL.

This sequence joins TRBV7-3 and TRBJ2-3; 10 bases match TRBD2. Germline CDR1 reads SGHTA; CDR2 reads FQGTGA. This CDR3 region has 18 residues. Germline trimming cut 6 bases from V and 4 bases from J; bases unmatched to any gene: 16. The CDR3 is CASSPGDLSGRGPDTQYF. The DNA of the CDR3 is TGTGCCAGCAGTCCTGGTGACCTAAGCGGGAGGGGGCCAGATACGCAGTATTTT.

The genes are TRBV2 and TRBJ2-7; 9 bases align to TRBD2. Trimming removed 7 bases from V and 5 bases from J; junction bases left unmatched: 6. CDR1 SNHLY and CDR2 FYNNEI come from the germline V gene. The CDR3 loop spans 13 amino acids. The CDR3 DNA reads TGTGCCAGCAAGGCTAGCGGGACGAACGAGCAGTACTTC. Encoded protein: CASKASGTNEQYF.

This rearrangement joins TRBV7-3 to TRBJ1-4, with D perhaps TRBD1 (6 bases). Looked up from germline, CDR1 is SGHTA and CDR2 is FQGTGA. V was shortened by 2 bases and J by 3 bases, with 16 bases between the two germline ends. There are 17 residues in the CDR3. The CDR3 loop is CASSLPPPRQANEKLFF. The CDR3 DNA reads TGTGCCAGCAGCTTACCGCCCCCGAGACAGGCTAATGAAAAACTGTTTTTT.

As DNA, the CDR3 is TGTGCCAGCAGTTTCCCCCCCCCACTCTACGAGCAGTACTTC. Translated, it gives CASSFPPPLYEQYF. V and J are TRBV28 and TRBJ2-7; no firm D call. Germline CDR1 and CDR2: MDHEN and SYDVKM. V dropped 3 bases and J dropped 3 bases, with 12 bases sitting between them. CDR3 length: 14 amino acids.

The rearrangement links TRBV4-1 to TRBJ2-3; 11 nucleotides agree with TRBD2. Trimming removed 4 bases from V and 0 bases from J; junction bases left unmatched: 3. This CDR3 is 16 amino acids long. The germline CDR1 and CDR2 sequences are MGHRA and YSYEKL. CDR3 loop: CASSRLAGTSTDTQYF. The CDR3 nucleotides are TGCGCCAGCAGCCGACTAGCGGGAACTAGCACAGATACGCAGTATTTT.

The chain links TRBV30 to TRBJ2-1; maybe TRBD2 (5 bases). V was cut by 5 bases and J by 6 bases, with 14 bases left in between. CDR3 length: 13 residues. The germline V gene has CDR1 GTSNPN and CDR2 SVGIG (reference sequence). The chain's CDR3 is CAWGQRLPNEQFF. The CDR3 DNA reads TGTGCCTGGGGCCAGCGGCTACCCAATGAGCAGTTCTTC.

The chain carries TRBV7-7 and TRBJ2-3; TRBD2 agrees at 8 bases. The CDR3 sequence is 14 residues long. With 5 bases clipped from V and 6 bases from J, the junction kept 7 bases outside the gene matches. CDR1 SSHAT and CDR2 FNYEAQ come from the germline V gene (reference sequence). CDR3 amino acids: CASSPGTRSDTQYF. CDR3 DNA: TGTGCCAGCAGCCCCGGGACTAGAAGTGATACGCAGTATTTT.

The chain carries TRBV19 and TRBJ2-7; D remains unclear. V was shortened by 9 bases and J by 3 bases, with 12 bases between the two germline ends. Germline values: CDR1 LNHDA, CDR2 SQIVND (reference sequence). The CDR3 totals 12 residues. CDR3: CASYSPNYEQYF. The CDR3 nucleotides are TGTGCCAGCTACAGCCCCAACTACGAGCAGTACTTC.

The chain has TRBV7-2 and TRBJ2-7; D not resolved. The germline V gene encodes CDR1 SGHTA and CDR2 FQGNSA. V gave up 4 bases and J gave up 6 bases, with 13 bases separating them. The CDR3 consists of 13 residues. The CDR3 here is CASSSWAVGEQYF. The CDR3 DNA reads as TGTGCCAGCAGCTCTTGGGCCGTGGGCGAGCAGTACTTC.

The chain uses TRBV28 and TRBJ1-2; no clear D gene. V dropped 6 bases and J dropped 6 bases, with 14 bases sitting between them. The CDR3 extends over 13 amino acids. CDR1 and CDR2 (germline): MDHEN, SYDVKM. The CDR3 sequence is CASRSVNPDGYTF. The CDR3 DNA reads TGTGCCAGCAGGTCGGTAAACCCTGATGGCTACACCTTC.

The J gene is TRBJ1-1, the V gene TRBV13; D is ambiguous. The CDR3 sequence is 14 residues long. V lost 5 bases and J lost 2, with 12 bases in between. Germline V gene sequence: CDR1 PRHDT, CDR2 FYEKMQ (reference sequence). As DNA, the CDR3 is TGTGCCAGCAGCCCCGAGGGCTCTAACACTGAAGCTTTCTTT. Translated, it gives CASSPEGSNTEAFF.

The chain joins TRBV7-2 to TRBJ2-1; 12 bases map to TRBD2. Germline CDR1 is SGHTA and CDR2 is FQGNSA. The CDR3 runs to 15 residues. V shed 5 bases, J shed 10 bases, and the junction held 9 bases outside the gene matches. Here the CDR3 DNA reads TGTGCCAGCAGCGCACTAGCGGGAGGAATTCTGGAGCAGTTCTTC. Protein product: CASSALAGGILEQFF.